This T cell receptor beta chain was recovered during a study of control samples from healthy donors and cancer patients. V lost 4 bases, J lost 3 bases, and 12 bases lay in between. The germline V gene has CDR1 MDHEN and CDR2 SYDVKM. This CDR3 comprises 14 residues. Clones were sequenced by immunoSEQ multiplex PCR, and TCRdb holds only the in-frame ones, with some missing. The data hold about 170,000 clones, with about nine tenths observed a single time. The TCR sequence derives from a woman aged 25 to 39 in good health. Sequencing was performed on blood. This chain uses TRBV28 with TRBJ1-2, with D hard to call. CDR3 protein: CASSSPGLYYGYTF. CDR3 sequence (DNA): TGTGCCAGCAGTTCCCCGGGTCTCTACTATGGCTACACCTTC.